This is a list of T cell receptor beta chains from one sample in a study of blood T cell repertoires in COVID-19. Data came from immunoSEQ multiplex PCR; TCRdb stores just in-frame clones and leaves some out. Found here are 32,000 or so clones, about 85% of them singletons; the top ten hold around 2%. Sequencing was done on a sample of peripheral blood. These receptors were taken from a man between 50 and 59 years old with active or convalescent COVID-19. The CDR3 runs from the conserved cysteine through the conserved F or W. Each record gives: J gene, clone size, D gene, V gene, CDR3 DNA, CDR3 protein. A D gene is named only where the DNA matches it firmly. A clone size is listed for some rows: how often the clone was seen (once, few, many), or a class if it is expanded.

J gene: TRBJ1-5; clone size: -; D gene: -; V gene: TRBV4-2; CDR3 DNA: TGTGCCAGCAGCCAGGAACAGTACAGGCAACCCAATCAGCCCCAGCATTTT; CDR3 protein: CASSQEQYRQPNQPQHF
J gene: TRBJ2-1; clone size: -; D gene: TRBD2; V gene: TRBV15; CDR3 DNA: TGTGCCACCAGCAACGGACTAGCGGGCAACAATGAGCAGTTCTTC; CDR3 protein: CATSNGLAGNNEQFF
J gene: TRBJ2-5; clone size: -; D gene: -; V gene: TRBV11-2; CDR3 DNA: TGTGCCAGCAGCCCGCAGGGGCGTAGAGAGACCCAGTACTTC; CDR3 protein: CASSPQGRRETQYF
J gene: TRBJ2-5; clone size: -; D gene: TRBD2; V gene: TRBV28; CDR3 DNA: TGTGCCAGCAGTTTATACGGGCTAGCGGGGGATCAAGAGACCCAGTACTTC; CDR3 protein: CASSLYGLAGDQETQYF
J gene: TRBJ1-1; clone size: -; D gene: -; V gene: TRBV28; CDR3 DNA: TGTGCCAGCAGTTTATGGGGGAGGGGCCTGAACACTGAAGCTTTCTTT; CDR3 protein: CASSLWGRGLNTEAFF
J gene: TRBJ2-3; clone size: -; D gene: -; V gene: TRBV5-1; CDR3 DNA: TGCGCCAGCAGTTTGAATTACAGGGGCACAGATACGCAGTATTTT; CDR3 protein: CASSLNYRGTDTQYF
J gene: TRBJ1-4; clone size: once; D gene: -; V gene: TRBV6-6; CDR3 DNA: TGTGCCAGCAGTTACGAGGGAGGGAATGAAAAACTGTTTTTT; CDR3 protein: CASSYEGGNEKLFF
J gene: TRBJ2-7; clone size: -; D gene: TRBD2; V gene: TRBV6-5; CDR3 DNA: TGTGCCAGCAGGAGGGGACTAGGCTCCTACGAGCAGTACTTC; CDR3 protein: CASRRGLGSYEQYF
J gene: TRBJ1-1; clone size: -; D gene: TRBD1; V gene: TRBV18; CDR3 DNA: TGTGCCAGCTCACCACGTCCCGGGACAGGGTCGACCACTGAAGCTTTCTTT; CDR3 protein: CASSPRPGTGSTTEAFF
J gene: TRBJ2-1; clone size: -; D gene: -; V gene: TRBV7-9; CDR3 DNA: TGTGCCAGCAATGGAGGGTCCTACAATGAGCAGTTCTTC; CDR3 protein: CASNGGSYNEQFF
J gene: TRBJ2-1; clone size: once; D gene: TRBD1; V gene: TRBV5-1; CDR3 DNA: TGCGCCAGCAGCTTGCAGGGGGCTGGCAATGAGCAGTTCTTC; CDR3 protein: CASSLQGAGNEQFF
J gene: TRBJ2-1; clone size: once; D gene: -; V gene: TRBV28; CDR3 DNA: TGTGCCAGCAGTTATTCCCGTTACAATGAGCAGTTCTTC; CDR3 protein: CASSYSRYNEQFF
J gene: TRBJ2-7; clone size: -; D gene: TRBD1; V gene: TRBV5-1; CDR3 DNA: TGCGCCAGCAGCCTCGAGACAGGGGTGGTATACGAGCAGTACTTC; CDR3 protein: CASSLETGVVYEQYF
J gene: TRBJ2-2; clone size: -; D gene: -; V gene: TRBV7-2; CDR3 DNA: TGTGCCAGCAGCCCGAACAGGGATACCGGGGAGCTGTTTTTT; CDR3 protein: CASSPNRDTGELFF
J gene: TRBJ1-2; clone size: -; D gene: -; V gene: TRBV19; CDR3 DNA: TGTGCCAGTAGTCAGAGGGCCGCCCAGAACTATGGCTACACCTTC; CDR3 protein: CASSQRAAQNYGYTF
J gene: TRBJ1-4; clone size: -; D gene: -; V gene: TRBV5-1; CDR3 DNA: TGCGCCAGCAGCCCGGACAGTGATAATGAAAAACTGTTTTTT; CDR3 protein: CASSPDSDNEKLFF
J gene: TRBJ1-5; clone size: -; D gene: -; V gene: TRBV18; CDR3 DNA: TGTGCCAGCTCACCTAGTCGGGGTCAGCCCCAGCATTTT; CDR3 protein: CASSPSRGQPQHF
J gene: TRBJ2-5; clone size: -; D gene: TRBD2; V gene: TRBV5-4; CDR3 DNA: TGTGCCAGCAGCATCAGGGCGGGAGGGCCGGAGACCCAGTACTTC; CDR3 protein: CASSIRAGGPETQYF
J gene: TRBJ1-1; clone size: -; D gene: -; V gene: TRBV18; CDR3 DNA: TGTGCCAGCTCACTTACAGGGTGGGCTGAAGCTTTCTTT; CDR3 protein: CASSLTGWAEAFF
J gene: TRBJ1-1; clone size: -; D gene: -; V gene: TRBV29-1; CDR3 DNA: TGCAGCGTTGGGAACAGGGCTAACACTGAAGCTTTCTTT; CDR3 protein: CSVGNRANTEAFF
J gene: TRBJ2-2; clone size: -; D gene: -; V gene: TRBV2; CDR3 DNA: TGTGCCAGCAGTGAGTGGGATGGGGACAAGAACACCGGGGAGCTGTTTTTT; CDR3 protein: CASSEWDGDKNTGELFF
J gene: TRBJ2-1; clone size: -; D gene: TRBD1; V gene: TRBV11-2; CDR3 DNA: TGTGCCAGCAGCTTAGGGGCCGGGACAGCTTCCAATGAGCAGTTCTTC; CDR3 protein: CASSLGAGTASNEQFF
J gene: TRBJ1-4; clone size: few; D gene: -; V gene: TRBV4-3; CDR3 DNA: TGCGCCAGCAGCCAAACCGACAGGCGCTCAACTAATGAAAAACTGTTTTTT; CDR3 protein: CASSQTDRRSTNEKLFF
J gene: TRBJ1-6; clone size: -; D gene: -; V gene: TRBV18; CDR3 DNA: TGTGCCAGCTCACCGGGGAGGAATCGCAATTCACCCCTCCACTTT; CDR3 protein: CASSPGRNRNSPLHF
J gene: TRBJ2-5; clone size: -; D gene: -; V gene: TRBV7-7; CDR3 DNA: TGTGCCAGCAGCTTAGGACAGGGCGGGGTCCAGTACTTC; CDR3 protein: CASSLGQGGVQYF
J gene: TRBJ2-7; clone size: -; D gene: -; V gene: TRBV1; CDR3 DNA: TGCACCAGCAGCCAAGAGGTCAGGGTAAAGGAGTACGAGCAGTACTTC; CDR3 protein: CTSSQEVRVKEYEQYF
J gene: TRBJ2-7; clone size: once; D gene: TRBD1; V gene: TRBV28; CDR3 DNA: TGTGCCAGCAGTTTTGTCGGGACAGCTTCCTACGAGCAGTACTTC; CDR3 protein: CASSFVGTASYEQYF
J gene: TRBJ1-2; clone size: once; D gene: -; V gene: TRBV6-5; CDR3 DNA: TGTGCCAGCACACAGGGATATGGCTACACCTTC; CDR3 protein: CASTQGYGYTF
J gene: TRBJ2-1; clone size: -; D gene: -; V gene: TRBV5-1; CDR3 DNA: TGCGCCAGCAGCTTGGTAGCGTTCCCGGGGAATGAGCAGTTCTTC; CDR3 protein: CASSLVAFPGNEQFF
J gene: TRBJ2-7; clone size: -; D gene: -; V gene: TRBV7-9; CDR3 DNA: TGTGCCAGCAGCTTTGGTCTCTACTCCTACGAGCAGTACTTC; CDR3 protein: CASSFGLYSYEQYF
J gene: TRBJ2-2; clone size: -; D gene: TRBD2; V gene: TRBV27; CDR3 DNA: TGTGCCAGCAGGCGAGGACTAGCGGCCGGGGAGCTGTTTTTT; CDR3 protein: CASRRGLAAGELFF
J gene: TRBJ2-2; clone size: once; D gene: -; V gene: TRBV11-3; CDR3 DNA: TGTGCCAGCAGCCCCGGGGGTCCCGGGGAGCTGTTTTTT; CDR3 protein: CASSPGGPGELFF
J gene: TRBJ1-3; clone size: -; D gene: TRBD1; V gene: TRBV19; CDR3 DNA: TGTGCCAGTAAGGGGGCCCGGATTGGAAACACCATATATTTT; CDR3 protein: CASKGARIGNTIYF
J gene: TRBJ1-5; clone size: -; D gene: TRBD1; V gene: TRBV19; CDR3 DNA: TGTGCCAGTAGTATCAGGACAGGGTATCAGCCCCAGCATTTT; CDR3 protein: CASSIRTGYQPQHF
J gene: TRBJ1-1; clone size: -; D gene: TRBD1; V gene: TRBV5-1; CDR3 DNA: TGCGCCAGCAGCTCGGGACAGGGGAACACTGAAGCTTTCTTT; CDR3 protein: CASSSGQGNTEAFF
J gene: TRBJ2-2; clone size: -; D gene: TRBD1; V gene: TRBV14; CDR3 DNA: TGTGCCAGCAGCCAGGGGACAGGGGGCTTTAGCTGGAACACCGGGGAGCTGTTTTTT; CDR3 protein: CASSQGTGGFSWNTGELFF
J gene: TRBJ2-5; clone size: -; D gene: TRBD2; V gene: TRBV6-2/TRBV6-3; CDR3 DNA: TGTGCCAGCAGTTACGCGGGAGTACGGGAATGGGGGGAGACCCAGTACTTC; CDR3 protein: CASSYAGVREWGETQYF
J gene: TRBJ1-6; clone size: -; D gene: -; V gene: TRBV10-3; CDR3 DNA: TGTGCCATCAGTGAAACCCGGGACACCTATAATTCACCCCTCCACTTT; CDR3 protein: CAISETRDTYNSPLHF
J gene: TRBJ1-1; clone size: once; D gene: -; V gene: TRBV10-3; CDR3 DNA: TGTGCCATCAGGGCGGCGGGGGCGAACACTGAAGCTTTCTTT; CDR3 protein: CAIRAAGANTEAFF
J gene: TRBJ2-1; clone size: -; D gene: TRBD2; V gene: TRBV5-1; CDR3 DNA: TGCGCCAGCAGCTTGTCAGGGACTAGCATCAAGCAGTTCTTC; CDR3 protein: CASSLSGTSIKQFF
J gene: TRBJ2-2; clone size: -; D gene: -; V gene: TRBV29-1; CDR3 DNA: TGCAGCGCAAACAGGGGGGGGAACACCGGGGAGCTGTTTTTT; CDR3 protein: CSANRGGNTGELFF
J gene: TRBJ2-1; clone size: -; D gene: -; V gene: TRBV5-4; CDR3 DNA: TGTGCCAGCAGCTCGACAGGAAAAGAGCAGTTCTTC; CDR3 protein: CASSSTGKEQFF
J gene: TRBJ2-1; clone size: -; D gene: TRBD2; V gene: TRBV29-1; CDR3 DNA: TGCAGCTCATCTACGGGAGGCCCCTACAATGAGCAGTTCTTC; CDR3 protein: CSSSTGGPYNEQFF